This is a list of T cell receptor beta chains from one sample in a study of blood T cell repertoires in COVID-19. TCRdb's copy holds only in-frame clones and misses some; the assay was immunoSEQ multiplex PCR. The table lists about 150,000 clones, around three quarters of them singletons, with 19% in the top ten. The sample taken for sequencing was PBMCs or T cells enriched from blood (not recorded which). The receptors come from a woman in her sixties or seventies in a cohort exposed to, infected with or recovered from COVID-19 (not recorded which). Both conserved end residues are trimmed from each CDR3. A D gene is named only where the DNA matches it firmly.

CDR3	D	V	J
ASSVWPAVKLF	.	TRBV2	TRBJ1-4
ASSVVGGLRGQETQY	.	TRBV9	TRBJ2-5
ASRQTANYGYT	.	TRBV6-5	TRBJ1-2
ASSSMGLAGAYEQY	TRBD2	TRBV7-2	TRBJ2-7
ASSPWTGGDSSTEAF	TRBD1	TRBV11-2	TRBJ1-1
ASSLVGHANTGELF	.	TRBV5-1	TRBJ2-2
ASSEAFRSVDGGVAF	.	TRBV6-1	TRBJ1-1
ASSLQGAGEKLF	TRBD1	TRBV5-1	TRBJ1-4
ASSSGQGSSYEQY	.	TRBV7-2	TRBJ2-7
ASSEKWRQTNEQF	.	TRBV25-1	TRBJ2-1
ASSPDRSQPQH	.	TRBV18	TRBJ1-5
ASSLSQGTDTQY	TRBD1	TRBV7-9	TRBJ2-3
ATSDLTSGGPNEQF	TRBD2	TRBV24-1	TRBJ2-1
ASKYDRTVSTNEKLF	.	TRBV28	TRBJ1-4
ATSPHRELAGVGDTQY	TRBD2	TRBV24-1	TRBJ2-3
ASSLVGAGGIDTQY	TRBD2	TRBV7-2	TRBJ2-3
ASSWGTSGDPGEQY	TRBD2	TRBV5-4	TRBJ2-7
ASSWTVQETQY	.	TRBV12-3/TRBV12-4	TRBJ2-5
ASTNGTSGKEF	TRBD2	TRBV5-4	TRBJ2-1
ASSPHTTNEKLF	.	TRBV7-2	TRBJ1-4